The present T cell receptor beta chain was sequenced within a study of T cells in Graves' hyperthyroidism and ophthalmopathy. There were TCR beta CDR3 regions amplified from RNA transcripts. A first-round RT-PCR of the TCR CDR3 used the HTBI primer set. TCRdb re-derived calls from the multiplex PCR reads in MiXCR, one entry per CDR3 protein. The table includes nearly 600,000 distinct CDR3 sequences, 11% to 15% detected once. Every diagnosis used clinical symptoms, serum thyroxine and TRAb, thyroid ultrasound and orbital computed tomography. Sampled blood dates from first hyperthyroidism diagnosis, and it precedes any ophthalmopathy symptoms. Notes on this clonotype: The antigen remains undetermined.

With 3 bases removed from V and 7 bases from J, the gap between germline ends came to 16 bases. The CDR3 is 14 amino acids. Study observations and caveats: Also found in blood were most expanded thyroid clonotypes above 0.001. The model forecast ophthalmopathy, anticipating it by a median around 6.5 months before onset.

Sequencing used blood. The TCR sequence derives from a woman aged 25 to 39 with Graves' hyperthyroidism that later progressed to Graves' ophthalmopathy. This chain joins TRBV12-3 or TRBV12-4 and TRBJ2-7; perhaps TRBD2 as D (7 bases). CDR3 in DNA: TGTGCCAGCAGTTTTGGGGGGGCGGTGAGTGAGCAGTACTTC. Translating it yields CASSFGGAVSEQYF.